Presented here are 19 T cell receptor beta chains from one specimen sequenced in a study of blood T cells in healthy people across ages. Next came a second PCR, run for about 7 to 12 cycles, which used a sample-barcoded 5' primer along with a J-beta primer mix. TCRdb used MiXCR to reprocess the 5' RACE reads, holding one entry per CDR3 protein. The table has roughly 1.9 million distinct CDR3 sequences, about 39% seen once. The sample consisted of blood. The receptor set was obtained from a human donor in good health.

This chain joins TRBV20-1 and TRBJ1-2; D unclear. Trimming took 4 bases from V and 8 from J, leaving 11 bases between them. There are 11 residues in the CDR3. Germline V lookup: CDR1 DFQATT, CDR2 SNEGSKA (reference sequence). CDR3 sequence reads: CSATDRGGYTF. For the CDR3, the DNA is TGCAGTGCTACTGATAGAGGAGGCTACACCTTC.

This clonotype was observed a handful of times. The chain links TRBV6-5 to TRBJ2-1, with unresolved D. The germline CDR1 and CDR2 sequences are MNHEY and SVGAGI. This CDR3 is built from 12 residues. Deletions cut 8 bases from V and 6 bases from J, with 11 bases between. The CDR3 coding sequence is TGTGCCAGCCGAACCCTGTTCAATGAGCAGTTCTTC. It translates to CASRTLFNEQFF.

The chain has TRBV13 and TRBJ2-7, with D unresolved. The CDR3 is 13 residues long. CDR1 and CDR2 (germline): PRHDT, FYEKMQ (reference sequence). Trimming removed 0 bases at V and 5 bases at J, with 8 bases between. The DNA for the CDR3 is TGTGCCAGCAGCTTAGGAGGGCGCCACGAGCAGTACTTC. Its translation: CASSLGGRHEQYF.

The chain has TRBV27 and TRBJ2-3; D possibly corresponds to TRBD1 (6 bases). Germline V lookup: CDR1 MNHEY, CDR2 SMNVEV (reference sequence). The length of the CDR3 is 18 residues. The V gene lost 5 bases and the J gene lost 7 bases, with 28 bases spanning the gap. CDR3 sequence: CASSQQGETSNLPNTQYF. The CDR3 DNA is TGTGCCAGCAGTCAACAGGGAGAGACTTCCAATCTCCCAAATACGCAGTATTTT.

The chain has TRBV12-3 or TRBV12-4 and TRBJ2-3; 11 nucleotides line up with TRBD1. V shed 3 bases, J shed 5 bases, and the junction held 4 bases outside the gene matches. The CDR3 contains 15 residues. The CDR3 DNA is TGTGCCAGCAGTTTCGGACAGGGGGCGGGAGATACGCAGTATTTT. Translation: CASSFGQGAGDTQYF.

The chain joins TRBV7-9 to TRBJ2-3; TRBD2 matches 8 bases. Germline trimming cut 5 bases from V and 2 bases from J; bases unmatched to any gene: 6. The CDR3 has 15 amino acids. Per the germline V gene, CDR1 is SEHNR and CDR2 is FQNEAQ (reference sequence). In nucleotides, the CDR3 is TGTGCCAGCAGCCCGACTAGCGAATTCACAGATACGCAGTATTTT. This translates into CASSPTSEFTDTQYF.

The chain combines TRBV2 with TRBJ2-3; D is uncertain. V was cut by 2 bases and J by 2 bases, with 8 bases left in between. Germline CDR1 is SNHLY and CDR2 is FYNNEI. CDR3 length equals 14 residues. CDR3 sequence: CASSERRPTDTQYF. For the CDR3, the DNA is TGTGCCAGCAGTGAAAGAAGACCCACAGATACGCAGTATTTT.

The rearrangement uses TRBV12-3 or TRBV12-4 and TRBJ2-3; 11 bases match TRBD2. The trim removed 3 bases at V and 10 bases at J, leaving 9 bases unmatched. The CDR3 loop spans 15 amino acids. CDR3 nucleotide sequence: TGTGCCAGCAGTTTCATAGCGGGGGGGCAAGGGGCGCAGTATTTT. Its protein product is CASSFIAGGQGAQYF.

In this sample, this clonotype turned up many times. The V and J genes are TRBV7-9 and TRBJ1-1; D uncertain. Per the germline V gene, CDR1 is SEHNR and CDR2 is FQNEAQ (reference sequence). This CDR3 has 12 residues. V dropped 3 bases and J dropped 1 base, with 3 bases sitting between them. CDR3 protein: CASSFGNTEAFF. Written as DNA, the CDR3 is TGTGCCAGCAGCTTTGGGAACACTGAAGCTTTCTTT.

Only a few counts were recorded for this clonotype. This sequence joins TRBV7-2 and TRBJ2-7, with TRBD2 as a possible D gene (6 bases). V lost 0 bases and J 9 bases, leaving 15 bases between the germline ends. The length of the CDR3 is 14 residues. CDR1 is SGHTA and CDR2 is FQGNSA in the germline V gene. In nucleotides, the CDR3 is TGTGCCAGCAGCTTAGCAAGCCGGCGGGGACGGCAGTACTTC. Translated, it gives CASSLASRRGRQYF.

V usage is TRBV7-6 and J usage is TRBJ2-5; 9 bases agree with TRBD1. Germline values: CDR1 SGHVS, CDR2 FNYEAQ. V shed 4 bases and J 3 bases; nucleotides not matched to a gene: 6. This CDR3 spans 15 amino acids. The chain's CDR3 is CASSSPRDREETQYF. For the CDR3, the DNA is TGTGCCAGCAGCTCACCTCGGGACAGGGAAGAGACCCAGTACTTC.

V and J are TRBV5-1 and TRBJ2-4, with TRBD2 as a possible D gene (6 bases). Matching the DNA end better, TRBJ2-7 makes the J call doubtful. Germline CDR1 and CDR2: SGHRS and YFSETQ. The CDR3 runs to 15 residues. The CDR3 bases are TGCGCCAGCAGCAAGGAGGCCGGGGGACCCTACGAGCAGTACTTC. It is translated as CASSKEAGGPYEQYF.

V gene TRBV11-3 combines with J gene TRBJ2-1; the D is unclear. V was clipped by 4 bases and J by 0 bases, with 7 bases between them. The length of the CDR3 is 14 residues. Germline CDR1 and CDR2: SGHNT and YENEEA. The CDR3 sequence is CASSSEGSYNEQFF. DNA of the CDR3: TGTGCCAGCAGCTCTGAAGGCTCCTACAATGAGCAGTTCTTC.

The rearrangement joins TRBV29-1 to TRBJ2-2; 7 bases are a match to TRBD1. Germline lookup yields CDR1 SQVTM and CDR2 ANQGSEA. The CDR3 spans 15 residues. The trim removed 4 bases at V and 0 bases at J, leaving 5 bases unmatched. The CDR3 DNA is TGCAGCGTTGTCGGGACAGCTTCGAACACCGGGGAGCTGTTTTTT. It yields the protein CSVVGTASNTGELFF.

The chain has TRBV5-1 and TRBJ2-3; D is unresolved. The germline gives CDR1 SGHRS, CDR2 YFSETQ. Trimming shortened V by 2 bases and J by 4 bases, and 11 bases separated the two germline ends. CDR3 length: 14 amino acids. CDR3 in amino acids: CASSLRVQADTQYF. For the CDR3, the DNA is TGCGCCAGCAGCTTACGGGTACAAGCAGATACGCAGTATTTT.

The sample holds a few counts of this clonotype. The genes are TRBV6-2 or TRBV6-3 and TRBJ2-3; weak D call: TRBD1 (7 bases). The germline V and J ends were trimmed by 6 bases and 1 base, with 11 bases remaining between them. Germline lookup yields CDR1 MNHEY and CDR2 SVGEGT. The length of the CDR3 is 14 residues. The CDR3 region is CASRIRGGTDTQYF. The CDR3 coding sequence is TGTGCCAGCAGAATCAGGGGGGGCACAGATACGCAGTATTTT.

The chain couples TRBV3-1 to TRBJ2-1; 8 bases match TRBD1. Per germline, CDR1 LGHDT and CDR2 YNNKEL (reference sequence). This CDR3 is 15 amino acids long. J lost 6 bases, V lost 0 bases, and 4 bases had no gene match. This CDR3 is CASSQDLTGGNEQFF. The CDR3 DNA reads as TGTGCCAGCAGCCAAGATCTTACAGGGGGCAATGAGCAGTTCTTC.

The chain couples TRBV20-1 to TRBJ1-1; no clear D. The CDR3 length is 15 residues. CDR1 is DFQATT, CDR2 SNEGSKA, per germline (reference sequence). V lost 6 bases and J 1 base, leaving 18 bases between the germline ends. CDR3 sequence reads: CSALTPDRANTEAFF. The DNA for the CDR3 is TGCAGTGCACTTACTCCAGACCGGGCGAACACTGAAGCTTTCTTT.

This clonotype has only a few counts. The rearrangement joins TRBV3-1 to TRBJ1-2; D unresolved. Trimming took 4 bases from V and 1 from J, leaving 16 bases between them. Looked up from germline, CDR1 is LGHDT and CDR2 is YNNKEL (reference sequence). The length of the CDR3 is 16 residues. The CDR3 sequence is CASSLQGDLINYGYTF. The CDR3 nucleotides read TGTGCCAGCAGCCTCCAAGGTGACCTGATTAACTATGGCTACACCTTC. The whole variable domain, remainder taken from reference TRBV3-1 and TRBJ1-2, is DTAVSQTPKYLVTQMGNDKSIKCEQNLGHDTMYWYKQDSKKFLKIMFSYNNKELIINETVPNRFSPKSPDKAHLNLHINSLELGDSAVYFCASSLQGDLINYGYTFGSGTRLTVV.